The rows below give T cell receptor beta chains drawn from one sample of a study of technical replicates of blood from a few donors. Clones were read by immunoSEQ multiplex PCR, and TCRdb kept only the in-frame ones, dropping some. The profile shows approximately 78,000 clones, roughly 92% of them singletons. Sequencing was performed on T cells isolated from PBMCs. All receptors come from a human donor in good health. CDR3s include the opening cysteine and the closing phenylalanine or tryptophan. Fields, in order: CDR3 protein, CDR3 DNA, clone size, CDR3 length, D gene, J gene, V gene. The D gene is left open where the match is weak. Not every row has a clone size; where given, it reads once, few, many or a size class.

CDR3: CASSIWLAGAYEQYF; DNA: TGTGCCAGTAGTATCTGGCTAGCGGGGGCCTACGAGCAGTACTTC; size: .; length: 15; D: TRBD2; J: TRBJ2-7; V: TRBV19
CDR3: CASSPQRGPTYEQYF; DNA: TGCGCCAGCAGCCCCCAAAGGGGGCCTACCTACGAGCAGTACTTC; size: .; length: 15; D: TRBD1; J: TRBJ2-7; V: TRBV4-3
CDR3: CSVVGGNKNEQYF; DNA: TGCAGCGTTGTGGGCGGGAATAAGAACGAGCAGTACTTC; size: .; length: 13; D: .; J: TRBJ2-7; V: TRBV29-1
CDR3: CASSFGLATDTQYF; DNA: TGTGCCAGCAGCTTTGGACTAGCTACAGATACGCAGTATTTT; size: .; length: 14; D: TRBD2; J: TRBJ2-3; V: TRBV5-4
CDR3: CASSWTGTSYEQYF; DNA: TGCGCCAGCAGCTGGACCGGGACTAGCTACGAGCAGTACTTC; size: .; length: 14; D: TRBD2; J: TRBJ2-7; V: TRBV5-1
CDR3: CASSGQPGAYGYTF; DNA: TGCGCCAGCAGCGGCCAACCAGGGGCCTATGGCTACACTTTC; size: .; length: 14; D: .; J: TRBJ1-2; V: TRBV5-1
CDR3: CASSTGGAGEKLFF; DNA: TGTGCCAGCAGTACGGGGGGCGCCGGTGAAAAACTGTTTTTT; size: .; length: 14; D: .; J: TRBJ1-4; V: TRBV5-6
CDR3: CASRRQDLSTEAFF; DNA: TGTGCCAGCAGAAGACAGGATTTGAGCACTGAAGCTTTCTTT; size: .; length: 14; D: .; J: TRBJ1-1; V: TRBV6-5
CDR3: CASSLNPVGEGAFGDTQYF; DNA: TGTGCCAGCAGCTTAAACCCCGTTGGGGAAGGGGCATTTGGGGATACGCAGTATTTT; size: .; length: 19; D: .; J: TRBJ2-3; V: TRBV7-3
CDR3: CASSYSMYTHNEQFF; DNA: TGTGCCAGCAGTTACTCAATGTACACACACAATGAGCAGTTCTTC; size: .; length: 15; D: .; J: TRBJ2-1; V: TRBV6-5
CDR3: CASSSVGGTGANVLTF; DNA: TGTGCCAGCAGCTCCGTCGGGGGGACTGGGGCCAACGTCCTGACTTTC; size: .; length: 16; D: TRBD2; J: TRBJ2-6; V: TRBV13
CDR3: CASSIVDSYEQYF; DNA: TGTGCCAGTAGTATAGTGGACAGCTACGAGCAGTACTTC; size: .; length: 13; D: .; J: TRBJ2-7; V: TRBV19
CDR3: CASSLGQNTEAFF; DNA: TGTGCCAGCAGCCTTGGACAGAACACTGAAGCTTTCTTT; size: .; length: 13; D: .; J: TRBJ1-1; V: TRBV6-5
CDR3: CASSPAYPGELFF; DNA: TGTGCCAGCAGCCCAGCGTATCCCGGGGAGCTGTTTTTT; size: .; length: 13; D: .; J: TRBJ2-2; V: TRBV7-2
CDR3: CASSILTGTASNEQFF; DNA: TGCGCCAGCAGCATACTGACCGGGACAGCTAGCAATGAGCAGTTCTTC; size: .; length: 16; D: TRBD1; J: TRBJ2-1; V: TRBV5-1
CDR3: CATSAGPRKDTF; DNA: TGTGCCACCAGCGCGGGCCCTCGGAAGGACACCTTC; size: .; length: 12; D: .; J: TRBJ1-2; V: TRBV15
CDR3: CASSWTGSGNTIYF; DNA: TGTGCCAGCAGCTGGACAGGCTCTGGAAACACCATATATTTT; size: .; length: 14; D: TRBD1; J: TRBJ1-3; V: TRBV7-2
CDR3: CASSETSRTDTQYF; DNA: TGTGCCAGCAGTGAAACTAGCCGCACAGATACGCAGTATTTT; size: once; length: 14; D: .; J: TRBJ2-3; V: TRBV6-1
CDR3: CASSISPVVRELFF; DNA: TGTGCCAGTAGTATTAGTCCGGTTGTGAGGGAGCTGTTTTTT; size: .; length: 14; D: .; J: TRBJ2-2; V: TRBV19
CDR3: CASSQERDWGNQPQHF; DNA: TGTGCCAGCAGCCAAGAGCGGGATTGGGGCAATCAGCCCCAGCATTTT; size: once; length: 16; D: .; J: TRBJ1-5; V: TRBV4-2
CDR3: CASSDGGDYEQYF; DNA: TGTGCCAGCAGTGACGGGGGAGACTACGAGCAGTACTTC; size: .; length: 13; D: .; J: TRBJ2-7; V: TRBV2
CDR3: CASSPMGMGLYNEQFF; DNA: TGTGCCAGCAGCCCGATGGGGATGGGACTTTACAATGAGCAGTTCTTC; size: .; length: 16; D: .; J: TRBJ2-1; V: TRBV9
CDR3: CASSPRDRGHNEQFF; DNA: TGTGCCAGCAGCCCCCGGGACAGGGGTCACAATGAGCAGTTCTTC; size: .; length: 15; D: TRBD1; J: TRBJ2-1; V: TRBV11-3
CDR3: CAWSAHRVLSEAFF; DNA: TGTGCCTGGAGTGCGCACAGGGTTTTGTCTGAAGCTTTCTTT; size: .; length: 14; D: .; J: TRBJ1-1; V: TRBV30
CDR3: CASSWEQGSSYEQYF; DNA: TGTGCCAGCAGTTGGGAACAGGGGTCGTCCTACGAGCAGTACTTC; size: .; length: 15; D: TRBD1; J: TRBJ2-7; V: TRBV27
CDR3: CASSLNRDYEQYF; DNA: TGTGCCAGCAGCTTAAACAGGGACTACGAGCAGTACTTC; size: .; length: 13; D: .; J: TRBJ2-7; V: TRBV7-2
CDR3: CASSLSGNYGYTF; DNA: TGTGCCAGCAGTTTATCAGGGAACTATGGCTACACCTTC; size: .; length: 13; D: .; J: TRBJ1-2; V: TRBV28
CDR3: CASSFRGGELFF; DNA: TGTGCCAGCAGCTTTAGGGGCGGGGAGCTGTTTTTT; size: .; length: 12; D: .; J: TRBJ2-2; V: TRBV7-2
CDR3: CASSASQGGRQYF; DNA: TGTGCCAGCAGTGCCAGTCAGGGCGGAAGGCAGTACTTC; size: .; length: 13; D: .; J: TRBJ2-7; V: TRBV6-1
CDR3: CSEGWQAHYNEQFF; DNA: TGCAGCGAGGGGTGGCAGGCTCATTACAATGAGCAGTTCTTC; size: .; length: 14; D: .; J: TRBJ2-1; V: TRBV29-1
CDR3: CASSFFDRDTEAFF; DNA: TGCGCCAGCAGCTTCTTCGACAGGGACACTGAAGCTTTCTTT; size: .; length: 14; D: TRBD1; J: TRBJ1-1; V: TRBV5-1
CDR3: CACWTGAYEQYF; DNA: TGTGCCTGTTGGACAGGTGCCTACGAGCAGTACTTC; size: .; length: 12; D: TRBD1; J: TRBJ2-7; V: TRBV30
CDR3: CASSFTLAGGNEQFF; DNA: TGCGCCAGCAGCTTTACACTAGCGGGAGGCAATGAGCAGTTCTTC; size: once; length: 15; D: TRBD2; J: TRBJ2-1; V: TRBV5-1
CDR3: CASSNLVQETQYF; DNA: TGTGCCAGCAGTAATCTAGTCCAAGAGACCCAGTACTTC; size: .; length: 13; D: .; J: TRBJ2-5; V: TRBV11-2
CDR3: CASSLERTGELFF; DNA: TGTGCCAGCAGCTTAGAGCGGACCGGGGAGCTGTTTTTT; size: .; length: 13; D: .; J: TRBJ2-2; V: TRBV11-2
CDR3: CASSPGQGALYEQYF; DNA: TGTGCCAGCAGCCCGGGACAGGGGGCATTATACGAGCAGTACTTC; size: .; length: 15; D: TRBD1; J: TRBJ2-7; V: TRBV7-2
CDR3: CASSLNSGGTDTQYF; DNA: TGTGCCAGCAGCTTAAATAGCGGGGGCACAGATACGCAGTATTTT; size: once; length: 15; D: TRBD2; J: TRBJ2-3; V: TRBV7-2
CDR3: CAVGQGRYYGYTF; DNA: TGTGCCGTCGGACAGGGAAGATACTATGGCTACACCTTC; size: .; length: 13; D: TRBD1; J: TRBJ1-2; V: TRBV6-5
CDR3: CASSYSDRRTEKLFF; DNA: TGTGCCAGCAGTTATTCCGACAGGCGAACCGAAAAACTGTTTTTT; size: .; length: 15; D: .; J: TRBJ1-4; V: TRBV6-5
CDR3: CAISATGGAYGYTF; DNA: TGTGCCATCAGTGCCACAGGGGGCGCGTATGGCTACACCTTC; size: .; length: 14; D: TRBD1; J: TRBJ1-2; V: TRBV10-3
CDR3: CAWEVTGEAFF; DNA: TGTGCCTGGGAGGTCACCGGTGAAGCTTTCTTT; size: .; length: 11; D: .; J: TRBJ1-1; V: TRBV30
CDR3: CSFPQGLGGYTF; DNA: TGCAGCTTTCCACAGGGGTTGGGGGGCTACACCTTC; size: .; length: 12; D: TRBD1; J: TRBJ1-2; V: TRBV29-1
CDR3: CASSLRGSEIITEAFF; DNA: TGTGCCAGCAGCTTAAGAGGGTCGGAGATAATCACTGAAGCTTTCTTT; size: .; length: 16; D: .; J: TRBJ1-1; V: TRBV7-3
CDR3: CASREKERGTYEQYF; DNA: TGTGCCAGCAGGGAAAAGGAGCGGGGGACCTACGAGCAGTACTTC; size: .; length: 15; D: TRBD2; J: TRBJ2-7; V: TRBV6-1
CDR3: CASSIGTDVPYEQYF; DNA: TGTGCCAGTAGTATTGGGACTGACGTTCCCTACGAGCAGTACTTC; size: .; length: 15; D: .; J: TRBJ2-7; V: TRBV19
CDR3: CASSFPSGRISHNEQFF; DNA: TGTGCCAGCAGTTTTCCTAGCGGGAGAATATCCCACAATGAGCAGTTCTTC; size: .; length: 17; D: TRBD2; J: TRBJ2-1; V: TRBV28
CDR3: CASSPREWGTDTQYF; DNA: TGTGCCAGCTCACCACGGGAGTGGGGCACAGATACGCAGTATTTT; size: once; length: 15; D: .; J: TRBJ2-3; V: TRBV18
CDR3: CASTRSPGLAGVNTGELFF; DNA: TGTGCCAGTACTAGGTCCCCGGGACTAGCGGGAGTAAACACCGGGGAGCTGTTTTTT; size: .; length: 19; D: TRBD2; J: TRBJ2-2; V: TRBV19
CDR3: CASSFSQGARETQYF; DNA: TGTGCCAGCAGCTTCAGCCAGGGGGCGCGGGAGACCCAGTACTTC; size: .; length: 15; D: TRBD1; J: TRBJ2-5; V: TRBV7-9
CDR3: CASSTTGRGETQYF; DNA: TGTGCCAGCAGCACGACAGGGCGGGGAGAGACCCAGTACTTC; size: .; length: 14; D: .; J: TRBJ2-5; V: TRBV11-2
CDR3: CASSPMSYEQYF; DNA: TGTGCCAGCAGCCCCATGAGTTACGAGCAGTACTTC; size: .; length: 12; D: .; J: TRBJ2-7; V: TRBV7-8